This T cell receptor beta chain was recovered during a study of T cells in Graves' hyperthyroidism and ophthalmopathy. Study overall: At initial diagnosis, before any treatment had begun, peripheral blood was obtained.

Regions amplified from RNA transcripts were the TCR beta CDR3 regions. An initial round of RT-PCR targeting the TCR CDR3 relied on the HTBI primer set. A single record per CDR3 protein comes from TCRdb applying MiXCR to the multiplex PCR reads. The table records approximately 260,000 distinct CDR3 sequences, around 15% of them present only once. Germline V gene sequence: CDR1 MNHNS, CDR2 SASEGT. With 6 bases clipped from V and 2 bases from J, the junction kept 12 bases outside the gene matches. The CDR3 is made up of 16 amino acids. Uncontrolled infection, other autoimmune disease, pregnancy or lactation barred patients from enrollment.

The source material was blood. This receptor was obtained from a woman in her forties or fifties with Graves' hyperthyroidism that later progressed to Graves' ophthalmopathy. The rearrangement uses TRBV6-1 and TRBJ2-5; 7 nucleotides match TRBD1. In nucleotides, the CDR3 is TGTGCCAGCAGCAAAACTGGACAGGCCCGACAAGAGACCCAGTACTTC. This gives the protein CASSKTGQARQETQYF.